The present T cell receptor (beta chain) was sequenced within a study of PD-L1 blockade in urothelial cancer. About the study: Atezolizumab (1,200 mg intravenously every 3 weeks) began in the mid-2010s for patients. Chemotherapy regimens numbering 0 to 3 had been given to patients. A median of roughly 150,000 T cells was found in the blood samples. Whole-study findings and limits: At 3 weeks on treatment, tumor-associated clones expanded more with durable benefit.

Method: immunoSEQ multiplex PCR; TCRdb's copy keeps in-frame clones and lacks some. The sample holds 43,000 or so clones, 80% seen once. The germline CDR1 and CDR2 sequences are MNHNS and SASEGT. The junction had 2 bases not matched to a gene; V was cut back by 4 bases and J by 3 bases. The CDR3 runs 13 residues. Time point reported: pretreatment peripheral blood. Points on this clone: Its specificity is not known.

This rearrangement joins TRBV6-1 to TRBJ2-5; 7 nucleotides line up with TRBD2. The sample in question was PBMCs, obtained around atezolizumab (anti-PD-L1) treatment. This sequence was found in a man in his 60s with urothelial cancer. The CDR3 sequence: CASSGGLEETQYF. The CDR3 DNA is TGTGCCAGCAGTGGCGGACTAGAAGAGACCCAGTACTTC.